The rows below give T cell receptor beta chains drawn from one sample of a study of neoadjuvant nivolumab and ipilimumab in lung cancer. The repertoire was sequenced with immunoSEQ multiplex PCR; TCRdb's copy has only in-frame clones and lacks some. The table shows tens of thousands of clones, with roughly 91% occurring only once. This sample comprised blood, obtained before neoadjuvant nivolumab, alone or with ipilimumab. These receptors were taken from an adult with non-small cell lung cancer. Some clones in this sample may be carry-over from other donors' samples. CDR3s include the opening cysteine and the closing phenylalanine or tryptophan. Fields, in order: J gene, V gene, clone size, D gene, CDR3 DNA, CDR3 protein. A D gene is named only where the DNA matches it firmly. Clone size is not always given. Where it is, it says once, few, many or a class for expanded clones.

J: TRBJ2-2; V: TRBV7-6; size: .; D: TRBD2; DNA: TGTGCCAGCAGCTCCCGACTAGCGCAAAACACCGGGGAGCTGTTTTTT; CDR3: CASSSRLAQNTGELFF
J: TRBJ2-1; V: TRBV7-2; size: .; D: TRBD2; DNA: TGTGCCAGCAGCTTAATACCTAGCGGGGGAACAACCTACAATGAGCAGTTCTTC; CDR3: CASSLIPSGGTTYNEQFF
J: TRBJ2-5; V: TRBV5-1; size: .; D: .; DNA: TGCGCCAGCAGCTTGGATTGGAGGTTCGGAGAGACCCAGTACTTC; CDR3: CASSLDWRFGETQYF
J: TRBJ2-5; V: TRBV19; size: .; D: .; DNA: TGTGCCAGTAGTATACCGGGACGAGAGACCCAGTACTTC; CDR3: CASSIPGRETQYF
J: TRBJ2-7; V: TRBV30; size: .; D: .; DNA: TGTGCCGCGAAAGGGGGAGCCTACGAGCAGTACTTC; CDR3: CAAKGGAYEQYF
J: TRBJ1-2; V: TRBV5-1; size: .; D: .; DNA: TGCGCCAGCAGCTTGGAAGGGTTGGATGGCTACACCTTC; CDR3: CASSLEGLDGYTF
J: TRBJ2-2; V: TRBV5-1; size: .; D: .; DNA: TGCGCCAGCAGCCCCCAGGTAGGGATGAACACCGGGGAGCTGTTTTTT; CDR3: CASSPQVGMNTGELFF
J: TRBJ2-1; V: TRBV19; size: .; D: TRBD2; DNA: TGTGCCAGTAGTATAAGGGCTAGCGGGAGTCCCGGTGCGAATGAGCAGTTCTTC; CDR3: CASSIRASGSPGANEQFF
J: TRBJ2-1; V: TRBV4-3; size: .; D: .; DNA: TGCGCCAGCAGCCAAGAGCCTAGCGTCGACGGTGAGCAGTTCTTC; CDR3: CASSQEPSVDGEQFF
J: TRBJ2-3; V: TRBV5-4; size: .; D: .; DNA: TGTGCCAGCAGCGCCGGACCCTCGGATACGCAGTATTTT; CDR3: CASSAGPSDTQYF
J: TRBJ1-2; V: TRBV18; size: .; D: .; DNA: TGTGCCAGCTCGCCTGGGTCAGGGAGTAAAGATGGCTACACCTTC; CDR3: CASSPGSGSKDGYTF
J: TRBJ1-2; V: TRBV5-1; size: .; D: TRBD1; DNA: TGCGCCAGCAGCTTCGACAGGGATGGCTACACCTTC; CDR3: CASSFDRDGYTF
J: TRBJ2-2; V: TRBV29-1; size: .; D: .; DNA: TGCAGCGCTCGGGGTCAGGGGCCCTCGAACACCGGGGAGCTGTTTTTT; CDR3: CSARGQGPSNTGELFF
J: TRBJ2-7; V: TRBV7-9; size: .; D: TRBD2; DNA: TGTGCCAGCAGCACAGGACTAGCGGGAGGGTCCTACGAGCAGTACTTC; CDR3: CASSTGLAGGSYEQYF
J: TRBJ1-4; V: TRBV6-5; size: .; D: .; DNA: TGTGCCAGCAGTCAAGGGGAAAAACTGTTTTTT; CDR3: CASSQGEKLFF
J: TRBJ2-3; V: TRBV20-1; size: .; D: .; DNA: TGCAGTGCTAGATTAGATACGCAGTATTTT; CDR3: CSARLDTQYF
J: TRBJ1-5; V: TRBV6-5; size: once; D: TRBD1; DNA: TGTGCCAGCAGGGGGGACAGGGGTGGGAATCAGCCCCAGCATTTT; CDR3: CASRGDRGGNQPQHF
J: TRBJ2-3; V: TRBV6-5; size: .; D: .; DNA: TGTGCCAGCAGTTACGGGGGACTCGCCACAGATACGCAGTATTTT; CDR3: CASSYGGLATDTQYF
J: TRBJ2-7; V: TRBV30; size: .; D: .; DNA: TGTGCCTGGAGTGTACTGGGTTATGAGCAGTACTTC; CDR3: CAWSVLGYEQYF
J: TRBJ1-2; V: TRBV5-6; size: .; D: TRBD1; DNA: TGTGCCAGCAGCTTCACCGGGACAGGGGGCTATGGCTACACCTTC; CDR3: CASSFTGTGGYGYTF
J: TRBJ1-1; V: TRBV30; size: .; D: .; DNA: TGTGCCTGGATCCCGGGAGCCCGTTCACCCTCTGAAGCTTTCTTT; CDR3: CAWIPGARSPSEAFF
J: TRBJ2-3; V: TRBV2; size: .; D: TRBD1; DNA: TGTGCCAGCAGTGAGGGACAGGGAAACACAGATACGCAGTATTTT; CDR3: CASSEGQGNTDTQYF
J: TRBJ1-4; V: TRBV29-1; size: .; D: .; DNA: TGCAGCGTGTGGGGGCAGGGCAGTGAAAAACTGTTTTTT; CDR3: CSVWGQGSEKLFF
J: TRBJ2-2; V: TRBV4-1; size: .; D: .; DNA: TGCGCCAGCAGCACACAGGCGACTAACACCGGGGAGCTGTTTTTT; CDR3: CASSTQATNTGELFF
J: TRBJ2-1; V: TRBV18; size: .; D: TRBD2; DNA: TGTGCCAGCTCACTGGCTAGCGGGAGAGGGAATGAGCAGTTCTTC; CDR3: CASSLASGRGNEQFF
J: TRBJ2-5; V: TRBV9; size: .; D: .; DNA: TGTGCCAGCAGCGTAAAATTGGACGGAGAGACCCAGTACTTC; CDR3: CASSVKLDGETQYF
J: TRBJ1-4; V: TRBV4-1; size: .; D: TRBD1; DNA: TGCGCCAGCAGCCTCAGACAGGGAACTAATGAAAAACTGTTTTTT; CDR3: CASSLRQGTNEKLFF
J: TRBJ2-1; V: TRBV5-6; size: .; D: TRBD2; DNA: TGTGCCAGCAGGTCAGCGGGAAGCTCCTACAATGAGCAGTTCTTC; CDR3: CASRSAGSSYNEQFF
J: TRBJ1-4; V: TRBV5-4; size: .; D: TRBD1; DNA: TGTGCCAGCAGCCCCCGGGACAGGGATGAAAAACTGTTTTTT; CDR3: CASSPRDRDEKLFF
J: TRBJ2-5; V: TRBV7-3; size: .; D: TRBD1; DNA: TGTGCCAGCAGCTCGACAGGGGGGGCGACCCAGTACTTC; CDR3: CASSSTGGATQYF
J: TRBJ2-1; V: TRBV6-5; size: .; D: TRBD2; DNA: TGTGCCAGCAGTTCCCCGCGGGAGTCGGCCTACAATGAGCAGTTCTTC; CDR3: CASSSPRESAYNEQFF
J: TRBJ1-1; V: TRBV30; size: few; D: .; DNA: TGTGCCTGGAGCCAACCGGACAGAGGTTACACTGAAGCTTTCTTT; CDR3: CAWSQPDRGYTEAFF
J: TRBJ1-2; V: TRBV4-1; size: once; D: .; DNA: TGCGCCAGCAGCCAAGATAGGTGGGGCAGCGGGTATGGCTACACCTTC; CDR3: CASSQDRWGSGYGYTF
J: TRBJ2-1; V: TRBV18; size: .; D: .; DNA: TGTGCCAGCTCACCAGTGACTAGAGGGAACAATGAGCAGTTCTTC; CDR3: CASSPVTRGNNEQFF
J: TRBJ1-1; V: TRBV7-2; size: .; D: .; DNA: TGTGCCAGCAGTACCGCCCTGATGAACACTGAAGCTTTCTTT; CDR3: CASSTALMNTEAFF
J: TRBJ2-3; V: TRBV7-3; size: .; D: .; DNA: TGTGCCAGCAGCTATATAGATGGGATGGCGGGCACAGATACGCAGTATTTT; CDR3: CASSYIDGMAGTDTQYF
J: TRBJ1-1; V: TRBV10-1; size: .; D: .; DNA: TGCGCCAGCAGTGAGCGGCAGGGACTGAACACTGAAGCTTTCTTT; CDR3: CASSERQGLNTEAFF
J: TRBJ2-5; V: TRBV10-3; size: .; D: .; DNA: TGTGCCATCAGTATCTACCGGGACACCCTCCAAGAGACCCAGTACTTC; CDR3: CAISIYRDTLQETQYF
J: TRBJ2-5; V: TRBV6-5; size: .; D: TRBD1; DNA: TGTGCCAGCAGCACCGGGACAGGGCAGGGGACCCAGTACTTC; CDR3: CASSTGTGQGTQYF
J: TRBJ1-1; V: TRBV5-5; size: .; D: .; DNA: TGTGCCAGCAGCCCAGACGATATTTTACGAGCTTTCTTT; CDR3: CASSPDDILRAFF
J: TRBJ2-4; V: TRBV6-1; size: .; D: .; DNA: TGTGCCAGCAGTGGCATAGCGGCCAAAGCCAAAAACATTCAGTACTTC; CDR3: CASSGIAAKAKNIQYF